This T cell receptor beta chain comes out of a study of cytomegalovirus exposure and HLA in healthy donors. The wider study: One earlier analysis, a look at 150 million to 200 million T cells, found fewer than 140 million unique TCR beta sequences. Whole-study findings and limits: A missense DCLRE1C variant was associated with V- and J-gene trimming of TCR beta chains in a later analysis, and an independent cohort replicated the association.

Participants comprised healthy donors of bone marrow. A remark on this clone: Its antigen remains unknown.

Vbeta (60) and Jbeta (13) primers were used in the PCR. Method: immunoSEQ multiplex PCR; TCRdb's copy keeps in-frame clones and lacks some. The table has roughly 200,000 clones, 79% seen once. V trimming: 7 bases; J trimming: 3 bases; junction bases outside the gene matches: 11. The CDR3 has 15 amino acids. CDR1 is MDHEN and CDR2 is SYDVKM in the germline V gene. This sequence joins TRBV28 and TRBJ1-1, with 7 bases lining up with TRBD1. This clonotype originated in a girl aged 10 to 17 in good health and CMV-seropositive. Source material: PBMCs. As DNA, the CDR3 is TGTGCCAGCAAGCGTCAGGGCAGGGGGGACACTGAAGCTTTCTTT. It encodes CASKRQGRGDTEAFF.